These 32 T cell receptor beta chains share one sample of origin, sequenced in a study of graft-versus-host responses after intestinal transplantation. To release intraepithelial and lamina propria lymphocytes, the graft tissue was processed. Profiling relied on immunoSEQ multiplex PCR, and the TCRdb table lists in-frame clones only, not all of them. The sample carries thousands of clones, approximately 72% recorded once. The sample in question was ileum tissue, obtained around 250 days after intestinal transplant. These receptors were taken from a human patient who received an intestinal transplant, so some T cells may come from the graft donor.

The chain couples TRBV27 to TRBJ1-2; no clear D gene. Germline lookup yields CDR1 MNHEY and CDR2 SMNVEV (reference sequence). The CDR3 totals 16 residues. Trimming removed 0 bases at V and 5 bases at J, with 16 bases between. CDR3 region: CASSLSPGGPVYGYTF. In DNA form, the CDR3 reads TGTGCCAGCAGTTTATCGCCTGGAGGCCCTGTTTATGGCTACACCTTC.

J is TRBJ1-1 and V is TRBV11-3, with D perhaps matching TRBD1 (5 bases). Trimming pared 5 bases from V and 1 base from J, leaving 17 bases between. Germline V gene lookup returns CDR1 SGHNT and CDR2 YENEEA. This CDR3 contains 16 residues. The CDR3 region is CASSPPWSGRNTEAFF. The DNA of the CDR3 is TGTGCCAGCAGCCCGCCATGGTCAGGGCGGAACACTGAAGCTTTCTTT. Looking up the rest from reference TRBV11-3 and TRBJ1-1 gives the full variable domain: EAGVVQSPRYKIIEKKQPVAFWCNPISGHNTLYWYLQNLGQGPELLIRYENEEAVDDSQLPKDRFSAERLKGVDSTLKIQPAELGDSAVYLCASSPPWSGRNTEAFFGQGTRLTVV.

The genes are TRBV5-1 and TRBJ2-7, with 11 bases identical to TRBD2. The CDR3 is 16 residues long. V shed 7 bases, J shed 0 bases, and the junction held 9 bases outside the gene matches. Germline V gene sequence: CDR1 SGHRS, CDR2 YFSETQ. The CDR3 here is CASGEGGTSGSYEQYF. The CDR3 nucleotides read TGCGCCAGCGGGGAAGGAGGGACTAGCGGCTCCTACGAGCAGTACTTC.

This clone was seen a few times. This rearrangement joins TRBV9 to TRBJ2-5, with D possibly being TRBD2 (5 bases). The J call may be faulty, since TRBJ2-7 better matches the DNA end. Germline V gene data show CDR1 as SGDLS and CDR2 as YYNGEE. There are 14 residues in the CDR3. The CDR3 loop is CASSRTWSSYEQYF. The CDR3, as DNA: TGTGCCAGCAGCCGGACTTGGAGCTCCTACGAGCAGTACTTC.

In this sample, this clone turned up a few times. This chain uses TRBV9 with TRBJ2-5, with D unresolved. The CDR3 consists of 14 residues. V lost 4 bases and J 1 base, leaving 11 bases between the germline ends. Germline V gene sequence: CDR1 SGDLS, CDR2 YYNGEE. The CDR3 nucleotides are TGTGCCAGCAGCCCGGAACCGGGCCAAGAGACCCAGTACTTC. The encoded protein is CASSPEPGQETQYF.

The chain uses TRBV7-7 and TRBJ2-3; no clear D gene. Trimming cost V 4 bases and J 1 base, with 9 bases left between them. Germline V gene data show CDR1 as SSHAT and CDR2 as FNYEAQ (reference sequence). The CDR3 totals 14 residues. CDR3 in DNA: TGTGCCAGCAGCTCGAGCGCTGGCACAGATACGCAGTATTTT. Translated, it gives CASSSSAGTDTQYF. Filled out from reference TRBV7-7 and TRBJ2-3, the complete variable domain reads GAGVSQSPRYKVTKRGQDVTLRCDPISSHATLYWYQQALGQGPEFLTYFNYEAQPDKSGLPSDRFSAERPEGSISTLTIQRTEQRDSAMYRCASSSSAGTDTQYFGPGTRLTVL.

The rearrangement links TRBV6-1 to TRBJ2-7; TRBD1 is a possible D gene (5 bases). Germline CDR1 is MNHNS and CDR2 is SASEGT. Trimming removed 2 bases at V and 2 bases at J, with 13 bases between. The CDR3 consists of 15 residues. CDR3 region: CASSEQQVVPYEQYF. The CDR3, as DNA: TGTGCCAGCAGTGAACAACAGGTAGTGCCCTACGAGCAGTACTTC.

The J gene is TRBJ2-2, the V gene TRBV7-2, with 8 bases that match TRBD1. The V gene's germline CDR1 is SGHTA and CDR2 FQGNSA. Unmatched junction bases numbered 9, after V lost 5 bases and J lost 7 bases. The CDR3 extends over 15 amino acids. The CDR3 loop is CASSSYRGTGGELFF. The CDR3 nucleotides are TGTGCCAGCAGCAGCTACAGGGGGACGGGCGGGGAGCTGTTTTTT.

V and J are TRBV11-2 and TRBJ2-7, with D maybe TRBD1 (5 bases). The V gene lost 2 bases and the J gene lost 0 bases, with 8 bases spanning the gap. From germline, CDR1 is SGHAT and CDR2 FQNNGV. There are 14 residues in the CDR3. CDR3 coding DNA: TGTGCCAGCAGCTTAACAGGAATCTCCTACGAGCAGTACTTC. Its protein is CASSLTGISYEQYF.

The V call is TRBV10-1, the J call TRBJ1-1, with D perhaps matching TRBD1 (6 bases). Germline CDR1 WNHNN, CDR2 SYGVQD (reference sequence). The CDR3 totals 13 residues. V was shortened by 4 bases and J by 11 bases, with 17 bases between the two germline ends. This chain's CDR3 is CASSVPGDSPAFF. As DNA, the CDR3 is TGCGCCAGCAGTGTACCAGGGGATAGTCCGGCTTTCTTT.

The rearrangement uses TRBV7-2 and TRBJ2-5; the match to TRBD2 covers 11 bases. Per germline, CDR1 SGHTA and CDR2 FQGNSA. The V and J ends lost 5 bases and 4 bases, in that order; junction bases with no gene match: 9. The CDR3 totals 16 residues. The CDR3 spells CASSPRSTSGGETQYF. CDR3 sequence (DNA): TGTGCCAGCAGCCCCCGATCCACTAGCGGGGGAGAGACCCAGTACTTC.

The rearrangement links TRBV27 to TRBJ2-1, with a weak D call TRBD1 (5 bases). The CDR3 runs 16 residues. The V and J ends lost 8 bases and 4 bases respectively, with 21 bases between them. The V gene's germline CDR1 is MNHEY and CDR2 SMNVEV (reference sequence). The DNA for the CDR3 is TGTGCCAGCCACCATTTTAGGCAGGGCGGTTACAATGAGCAGTTCTTC. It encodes CASHHFRQGGYNEQFF.

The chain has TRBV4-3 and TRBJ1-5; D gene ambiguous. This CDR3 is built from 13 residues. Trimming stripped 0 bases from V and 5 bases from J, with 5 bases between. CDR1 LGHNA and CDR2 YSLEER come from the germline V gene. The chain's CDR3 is CASSQDRHQPQHF. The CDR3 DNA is TGCGCCAGCAGCCAAGATCGTCATCAGCCCCAGCATTTT.

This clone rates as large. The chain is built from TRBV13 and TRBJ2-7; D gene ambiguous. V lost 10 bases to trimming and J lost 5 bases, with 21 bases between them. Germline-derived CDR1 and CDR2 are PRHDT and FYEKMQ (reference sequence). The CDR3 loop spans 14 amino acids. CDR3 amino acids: CATHRHTSWHEQYF. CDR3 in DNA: TGTGCCACCCATCGACACACAAGTTGGCACGAGCAGTACTTC.

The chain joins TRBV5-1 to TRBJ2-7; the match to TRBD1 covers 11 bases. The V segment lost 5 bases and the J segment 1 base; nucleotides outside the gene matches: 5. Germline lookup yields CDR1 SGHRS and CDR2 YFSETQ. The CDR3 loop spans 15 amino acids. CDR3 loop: CASREGTGGSYEQYF. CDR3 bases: TGCGCCAGCAGGGAGGGGACAGGGGGGTCCTACGAGCAGTACTTC.

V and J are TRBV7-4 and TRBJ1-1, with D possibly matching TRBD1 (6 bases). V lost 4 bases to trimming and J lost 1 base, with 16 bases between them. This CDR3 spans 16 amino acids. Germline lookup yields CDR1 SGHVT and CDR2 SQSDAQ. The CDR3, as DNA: TGTGCCAGCAGCTCCCGTCGACAGGTCGAGAACACTGAAGCTTTCTTT. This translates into CASSSRRQVENTEAFF.

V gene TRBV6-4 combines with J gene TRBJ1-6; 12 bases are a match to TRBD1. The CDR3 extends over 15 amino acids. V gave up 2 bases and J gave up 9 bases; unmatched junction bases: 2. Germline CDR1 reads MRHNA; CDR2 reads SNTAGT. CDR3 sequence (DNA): TGTGCCAGCAGTGACGGGACAGGGGGCGGTTCACCCCTCCACTTT. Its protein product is CASSDGTGGGSPLHF.

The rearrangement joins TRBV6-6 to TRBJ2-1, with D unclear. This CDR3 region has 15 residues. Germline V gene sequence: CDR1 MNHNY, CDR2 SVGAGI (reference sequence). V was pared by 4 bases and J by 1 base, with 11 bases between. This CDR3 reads CASSFISGSYNEQFF. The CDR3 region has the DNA TGTGCCAGCAGTTTCATATCCGGGTCCTACAATGAGCAGTTCTTC.

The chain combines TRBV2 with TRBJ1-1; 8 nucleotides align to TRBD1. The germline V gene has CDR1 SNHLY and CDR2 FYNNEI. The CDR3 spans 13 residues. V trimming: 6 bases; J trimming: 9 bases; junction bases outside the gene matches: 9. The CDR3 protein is CASREDRAGKAFF. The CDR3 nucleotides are TGTGCCAGCAGAGAGGACAGGGCGGGTAAAGCTTTCTTT.

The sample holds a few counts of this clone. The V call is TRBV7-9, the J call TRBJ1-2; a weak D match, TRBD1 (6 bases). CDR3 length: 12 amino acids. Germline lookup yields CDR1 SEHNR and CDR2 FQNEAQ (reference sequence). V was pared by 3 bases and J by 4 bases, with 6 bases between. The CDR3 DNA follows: TGTGCCAGCAGCTTGGACAGCTATGGCTACACCTTC. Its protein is CASSLDSYGYTF.

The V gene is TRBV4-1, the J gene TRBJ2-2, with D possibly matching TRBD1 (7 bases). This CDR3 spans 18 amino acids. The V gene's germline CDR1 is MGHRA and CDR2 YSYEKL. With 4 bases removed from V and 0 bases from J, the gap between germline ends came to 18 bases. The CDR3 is CASSPGGLEGSNTGELFF. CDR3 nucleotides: TGCGCCAGCAGCCCAGGGGGGTTGGAGGGCTCGAACACCGGGGAGCTGTTTTTT.

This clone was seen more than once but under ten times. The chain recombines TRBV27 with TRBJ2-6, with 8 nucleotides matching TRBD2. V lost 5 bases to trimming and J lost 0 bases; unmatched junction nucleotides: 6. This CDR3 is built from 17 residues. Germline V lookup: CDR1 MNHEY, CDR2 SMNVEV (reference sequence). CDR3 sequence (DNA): TGTGCCAGCAGTCCCCTCGGGAGGGTCTCTGGGGCCAACGTCCTGACTTTC. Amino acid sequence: CASSPLGRVSGANVLTF.

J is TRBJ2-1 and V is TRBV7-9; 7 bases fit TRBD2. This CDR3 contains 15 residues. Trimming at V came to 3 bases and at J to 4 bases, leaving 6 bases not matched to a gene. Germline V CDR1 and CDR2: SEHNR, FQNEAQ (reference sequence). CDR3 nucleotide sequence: TGTGCCAGCAGCTTGGGGGGGACCAATTACAATGAGCAGTTCTTC. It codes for CASSLGGTNYNEQFF.

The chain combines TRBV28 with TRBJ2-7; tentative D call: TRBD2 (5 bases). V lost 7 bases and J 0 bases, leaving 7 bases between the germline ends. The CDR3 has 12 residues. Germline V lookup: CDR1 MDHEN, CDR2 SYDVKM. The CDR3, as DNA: TGTGCCAGCATCGGGAACTCCTACGAGCAGTACTTC. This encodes CASIGNSYEQYF. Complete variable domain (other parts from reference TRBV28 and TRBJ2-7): DVKVTQSSRYLVKRTGEKVFLECVQDMDHENMFWYRQDPGLGLRLIYFSYDVKMKEKGDIPEGYSVSREKKERFSLILESASTNQTSMYLCASIGNSYEQYFGPGTRLTVT.

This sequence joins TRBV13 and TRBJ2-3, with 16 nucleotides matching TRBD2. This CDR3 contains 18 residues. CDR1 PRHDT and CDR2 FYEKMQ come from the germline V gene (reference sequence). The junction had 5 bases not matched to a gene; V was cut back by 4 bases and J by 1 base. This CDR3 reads CASSWGLAGGPRTDTQYF. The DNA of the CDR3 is TGTGCCAGCAGCTGGGGACTAGCGGGAGGGCCTCGCACAGATACGCAGTATTTT.

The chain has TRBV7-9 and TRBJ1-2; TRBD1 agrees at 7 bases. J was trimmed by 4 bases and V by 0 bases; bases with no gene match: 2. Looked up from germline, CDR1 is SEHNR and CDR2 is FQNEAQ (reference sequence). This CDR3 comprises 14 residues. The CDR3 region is CASSLARGPYGYTF. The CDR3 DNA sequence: TGTGCCAGCAGCTTAGCAAGGGGGCCCTATGGCTACACCTTC. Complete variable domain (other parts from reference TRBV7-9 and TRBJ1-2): DTGVSQNPRHKITKRGQNVTFRCDPISEHNRLYWYRQTLGQGPEFLTYFQNEAQLEKSRLLSDRFSAERPKGSFSTLEIQRTEQGDSAMYLCASSLARGPYGYTFGSGTRLTVV.

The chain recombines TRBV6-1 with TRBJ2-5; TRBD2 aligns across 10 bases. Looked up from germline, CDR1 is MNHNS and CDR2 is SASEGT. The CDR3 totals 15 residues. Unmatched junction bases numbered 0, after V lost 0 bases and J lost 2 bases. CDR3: CASSEAAGGQETQYF. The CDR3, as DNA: TGTGCCAGCAGTGAAGCAGCGGGAGGGCAAGAGACCCAGTACTTC.

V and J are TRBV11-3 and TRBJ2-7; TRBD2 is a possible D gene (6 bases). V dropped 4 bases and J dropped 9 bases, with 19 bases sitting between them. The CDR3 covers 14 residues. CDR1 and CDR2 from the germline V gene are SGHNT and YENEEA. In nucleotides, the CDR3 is TGTGCCAGCAGCTCGGGGGACTGGGCAAAGTCGCAGTACTTC. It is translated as CASSSGDWAKSQYF.

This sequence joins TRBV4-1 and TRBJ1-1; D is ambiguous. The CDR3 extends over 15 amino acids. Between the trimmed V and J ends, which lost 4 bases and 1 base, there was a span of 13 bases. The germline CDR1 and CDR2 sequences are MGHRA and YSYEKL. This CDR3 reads CASSRLAGGNTEAFF. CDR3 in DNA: TGCGCCAGCAGCCGGTTAGCCGGCGGGAACACTGAAGCTTTCTTT.

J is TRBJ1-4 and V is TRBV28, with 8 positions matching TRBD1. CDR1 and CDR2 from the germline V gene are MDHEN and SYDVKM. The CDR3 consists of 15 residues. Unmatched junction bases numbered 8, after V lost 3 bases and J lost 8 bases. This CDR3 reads CASSFIGQGGEKLFF. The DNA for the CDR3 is TGTGCCAGCAGTTTCATTGGACAGGGAGGGGAAAAACTGTTTTTT.

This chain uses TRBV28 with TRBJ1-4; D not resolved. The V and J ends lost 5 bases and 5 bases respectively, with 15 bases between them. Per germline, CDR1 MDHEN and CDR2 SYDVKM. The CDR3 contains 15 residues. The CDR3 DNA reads TGTGCCAGCAGTCCCGGCGGGGAGGAGAATGAAAAACTGTTTTTT. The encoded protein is CASSPGGEENEKLFF.

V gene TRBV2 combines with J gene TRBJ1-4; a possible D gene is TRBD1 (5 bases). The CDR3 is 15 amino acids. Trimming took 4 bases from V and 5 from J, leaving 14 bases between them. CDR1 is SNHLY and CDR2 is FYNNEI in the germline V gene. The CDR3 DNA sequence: TGTGCCAGCAGTGCAGGGTTGGTTTTAAATGAAAAACTGTTTTTT. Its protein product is CASSAGLVLNEKLFF.